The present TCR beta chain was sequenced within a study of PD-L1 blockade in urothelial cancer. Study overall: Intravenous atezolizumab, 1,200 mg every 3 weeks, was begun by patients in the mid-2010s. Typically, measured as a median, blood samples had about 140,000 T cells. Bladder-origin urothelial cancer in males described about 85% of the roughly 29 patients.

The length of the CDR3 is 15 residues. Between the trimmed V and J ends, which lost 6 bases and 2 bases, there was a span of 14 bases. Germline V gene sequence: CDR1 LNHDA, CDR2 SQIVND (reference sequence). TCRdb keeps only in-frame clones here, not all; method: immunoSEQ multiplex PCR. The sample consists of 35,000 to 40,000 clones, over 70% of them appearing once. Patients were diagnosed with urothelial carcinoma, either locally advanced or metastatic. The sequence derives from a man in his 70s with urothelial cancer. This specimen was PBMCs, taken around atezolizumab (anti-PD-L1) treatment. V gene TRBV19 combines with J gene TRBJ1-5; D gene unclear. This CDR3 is CASRSLMEGNQPQHF. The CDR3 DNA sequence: TGTGCCAGTAGATCTTTGATGGAGGGCAATCAGCCCCAGCATTTT.